This T cell receptor (beta chain) is drawn from a study of blood T cell repertoires in COVID-19. V lost 3 bases and J 8 bases, leaving 18 bases between the germline ends. The CDR3 runs to 15 residues. Germline-derived CDR1 and CDR2 are LGHDT and YNNKEL (reference sequence). The table came from immunoSEQ multiplex PCR; TCRdb's copy has only in-frame clones and leaves some out. The table has about 250,000 clones, approximately 84% seen once. The TCR comes from a man aged 18 to 35 who had recovered from COVID-19. The specimen was PBMCs or T cells enriched from blood (not recorded which). V is TRBV3-1 (or the pseudogene TRBV3-2) and J is TRBJ2-3, with D perhaps matching TRBD2 (6 bases). CDR3 amino acids: CASSQGGPMIVTQYF. For the CDR3, the DNA is TGTGCCAGCAGCCAGGGGGGACCCATGATAGTTACGCAGTATTTT.